One sample yielded the 32 T cell receptor beta chains listed below, sequenced in a study of identical twins. TCRdb processed the 5' RACE reads anew with MiXCR; each CDR3 protein has one entry. The sample has some 460,000 distinct CDR3 sequences, more than 13% seen once; the top ten hold around 0.52%. These records were also assigned to another study, of yellow fever vaccine responses in identical twins.

Input material: CD4+ T cells sorted from blood. All receptors come from a young woman in good health.

The chain uses TRBV10-3 and TRBJ2-2, with D possibly being TRBD1 (6 bases). With 6 bases removed from V and 6 bases from J, the gap between germline ends came to 14 bases. The germline gives CDR1 ENHRY, CDR2 SYGVKD. The CDR3 runs to 14 residues. CDR3 DNA sequence: TGTGCCATCAGACTTGACAGGTTTTCCGGGGAGCTGTTTTTT. Encoded protein: CAIRLDRFSGELFF.

This clonotype has just a few counts. The chain couples TRBV6-1 to TRBJ1-5; D ambiguous. Looked up from germline, CDR1 is MNHNS and CDR2 is SASEGT. Between the trimmed V and J ends, which lost 6 bases and 2 bases, there was a span of 11 bases. The CDR3 runs to 14 residues. The CDR3 here is CASRIPGGNQPQHF. CDR3 DNA: TGTGCCAGCAGGATCCCGGGAGGCAATCAGCCCCAGCATTTT.

The sample holds a few counts of this clonotype. The chain uses TRBV6-5 and TRBJ1-6, with 7 bases identical to TRBD1. Per germline, CDR1 MNHEY and CDR2 SVGAGI. The junction had 13 bases not matched to a gene; V was cut back by 7 bases and J by 10 bases. The CDR3 consists of 15 residues. Here the CDR3 reads CASISTWTGLSPLHF. In nucleotides, the CDR3 is TGTGCCAGCATTTCGACTTGGACAGGCCTATCACCCCTCCACTTT.

This clonotype was observed many times. The V gene is TRBV5-1, the J gene TRBJ2-1; 9 bases are a match to TRBD2. Germline V lookup: CDR1 SGHRS, CDR2 YFSETQ. Losses at the gene ends were 4 bases for V and 4 bases for J; bases not matched to a gene: 6. The CDR3 has 15 amino acids. CDR3 amino acids: CASSHPSGIYNEQFF. CDR3 DNA: TGCGCCAGCAGCCACCCTAGCGGGATTTACAATGAGCAGTTCTTC.

There are a few counts of this clonotype. The chain recombines TRBV6-6 with TRBJ2-3; D gene ambiguous. Deletions cut 2 bases from V and 8 bases from J, with 8 bases between. CDR3 size: 12 residues. CDR1 and CDR2 from the germline V gene are MNHNY and SVGAGI (reference sequence). CDR3 protein: CASSYPESTQYF. For the CDR3, the DNA is TGTGCCAGCAGTTACCCGGAATCTACGCAGTATTTT.

This clonotype has a count of ten or more. The J gene is TRBJ2-1, the V gene TRBV28; 8 bases line up with TRBD1. V was clipped by 4 bases and J by 5 bases; unmatched bases: 10. Germline V gene data show CDR1 as MDHEN and CDR2 as SYDVKM. The CDR3 is 16 residues long. In DNA form, the CDR3 reads TGTGCCAGCAGTTCCCGCCGGACAGGGAGCCACAATGAGCAGTTCTTC. Amino acids: CASSSRRTGSHNEQFF.

This clonotype was seen a handful of times. This chain connects TRBV7-9 to TRBJ2-7; possibly TRBD2 for D (5 bases). Per the germline V gene, CDR1 is SEHNR and CDR2 is FQNEAQ (reference sequence). Trimming stripped 5 bases from V and 6 bases from J, with 20 bases between. The CDR3 covers 15 residues. CDR3 nucleotide sequence: TGTGCCAGCAGCAAAGGACTGGGCTCCAGCGGCGAGCAGTACTTC. Amino acid sequence: CASSKGLGSSGEQYF.

Only a few counts were recorded for this clonotype. The chain's CDR3 is CASGGRNTGELFF. CDR3 coding DNA: TGTGCCAGCGGCGGGAGAAACACCGGGGAGCTGTTTTTT. V gene TRBV3-1 combines with J gene TRBJ2-2; 7 bases fit TRBD2. Germline CDR1 reads LGHDT; CDR2 reads YNNKEL (reference sequence). V shed 8 bases, J shed 2 bases, and the junction held 2 bases outside the gene matches. The CDR3 covers 13 residues. Using reference TRBV3-1 and TRBJ2-2 for the parts outside the CDR3, the full variable domain is DTAVSQTPKYLVTQMGNDKSIKCEQNLGHDTMYWYKQDSKKFLKIMFSYNNKELIINETVPNRFSPKSPDKAHLNLHINSLELGDSAVYFCASGGRNTGELFFGEGSRLTVL.

This chain joins TRBV12-3 or TRBV12-4 and TRBJ2-3; D is possibly TRBD1 (5 bases). V lost 2 bases and J 4 bases, leaving 10 bases between the germline ends. The CDR3 runs to 14 residues. The CDR3 protein is CASSLRTSADTQYF. Written as DNA, the CDR3 is TGTGCCAGCAGTTTAAGGACATCCGCAGATACGCAGTATTTT.

This clonotype showed up just a few times. The chain joins TRBV3-1 to TRBJ2-5; no definite D call. The V gene's germline CDR1 is LGHDT and CDR2 YNNKEL (reference sequence). V lost 3 bases, J lost 2 bases, and 7 bases lay in between. CDR3 length: 13 amino acids. As DNA, the CDR3 is TGTGCCAGCAGCCATGGATTTCAAGAGACCCAGTACTTC. As protein: CASSHGFQETQYF.

This clonotype turned up a few times. This sequence joins TRBV18 and TRBJ1-5; D remains unclear. In germline, CDR1 is KGHSH, CDR2 LQKENI. The V and J ends lost 2 bases and 7 bases respectively, with 12 bases between them. This CDR3 contains 14 residues. The CDR3 bases are TGTGCCAGCTCACCAGGTCTATCTGGGCAGCCCCAGCATTTT. Translated: CASSPGLSGQPQHF. Full variable domain (remainder filled in from reference TRBV18 and TRBJ1-5): NAGVMQNPRHLVRRRGQEARLRCSPMKGHSHVYWYRQLPEEGLKFMVYLQKENIIDESGMPKERFSAEFPKEGPSILRIQQVVRGDSAAYFCASSPGLSGQPQHFGDGTRLSIL.

The rearrangement joins TRBV20-1 to TRBJ2-7, with 8 bases aligning to TRBD2. Germline CDR1 and CDR2: DFQATT and SNEGSKA (reference sequence). CDR3 length: 15 amino acids. V shed 3 bases and J 2 bases; nucleotides not matched to a gene: 9. The CDR3 DNA sequence: TGCAGTGCTAGCACCATACGGGAGGGTACCTACGAGCAGTACTTC. Translation: CSASTIREGTYEQYF.

A few counts support this clonotype. This chain joins TRBV10-3 and TRBJ2-5; unclear D gene. The CDR3 contains 13 residues. Germline assignment: CDR1 ENHRY and CDR2 SYGVKD. The germline V and J ends were trimmed by 2 bases and 2 bases, with 6 bases remaining between them. DNA of the CDR3: TGTGCCATCAGTGAGAGCGTGCAAGAGACCCAGTACTTC. The encoded protein is CAISESVQETQYF.

This clonotype was seen ten or more times. CDR3 sequence (DNA): TGCGCCAGCAGCCGGGAGACGACTGATTCACCCCTCCACTTT. Its protein is CASSRETTDSPLHF. V and J are TRBV5-1 and TRBJ1-6; no definite D call. CDR1 SGHRS and CDR2 YFSETQ come from the germline V gene. The germline V and J ends were trimmed by 4 bases and 8 bases, with 13 bases remaining between them. CDR3 length equals 14 residues.

The J gene is TRBJ1-4, the V gene TRBV3-1; a possible D gene is TRBD1 (5 bases). Germline V gene data show CDR1 as LGHDT and CDR2 as YNNKEL (reference sequence). Trimming left V 0 bases short and J 5 bases short, with 10 bases between. CDR3 length: 15 amino acids. CDR3 sequence: CASSQDGGANEKLFF. Written as DNA, the CDR3 is TGTGCCAGCAGCCAAGATGGGGGAGCGAATGAAAAACTGTTTTTT.

The CDR3 reads CASSVGGLAGVQETQYF. CDR3 in DNA: TGTGCCAGCAGCGTCGGGGGCCTAGCGGGGGTCCAAGAGACCCAGTACTTC. The chain joins TRBV9 to TRBJ2-5, with 10 bases aligning to TRBD2. The CDR3 contains 17 residues. Germline lookup yields CDR1 SGDLS and CDR2 YYNGEE. J was trimmed by 1 base and V by 2 bases; bases with no gene match: 8.

This sequence joins TRBV9 and TRBJ2-7; 8 bases line up with TRBD1. Germline CDR1 SGDLS, CDR2 YYNGEE. Trimming cost V 0 bases and J 3 bases; bases outside gene matches: 5. The CDR3 contains 15 residues. CDR3 in amino acids: CASSVGTGLGYEQYF. The DNA for the CDR3 is TGTGCCAGCAGCGTAGGGACAGGGTTGGGCTACGAGCAGTACTTC. The variable domain in full, completed from reference TRBV9 and TRBJ2-7, reads DSGVTQTPKHLITATGQRVTLRCSPRSGDLSVYWYQQSLDQGLQFLIQYYNGEERAKGNILERFSAQQFPDLHSELNLSSLELGDSALYFCASSVGTGLGYEQYFGPGTRLTVT.

The chain couples TRBV25-1 to TRBJ2-7, with D hard to call. The CDR3 loop spans 11 amino acids. CDR1 MGHDK and CDR2 SYGVNS come from the germline V gene. V gave up 5 bases and J gave up 6 bases, with 8 bases separating them. As DNA, the CDR3 is TGTGCCAGCAGTACGGTGGGCGAGCAGTACTTC. Translation: CASSTVGEQYF.

This clonotype has just a few counts. V usage is TRBV6-2 or TRBV6-3 and J usage is TRBJ1-5; D remains ambiguous. Trimming removed 0 bases at V and 6 bases at J, with 6 bases between. There are 13 residues in the CDR3. Germline assignment: CDR1 MNHEY and CDR2 SVGEGT. The CDR3 reads CASSYSLVQPQHF. Written as DNA, the CDR3 is TGTGCCAGCAGTTACTCGCTGGTTCAGCCCCAGCATTTT.

The J gene is TRBJ2-7, the V gene TRBV6-1; 10 nucleotides align to TRBD1. The germline V gene encodes CDR1 MNHNS and CDR2 SASEGT. The junction had 12 bases not matched to a gene; V was cut back by 8 bases and J by 5 bases. The CDR3 runs to 15 residues. This CDR3 reads CASSELWDRGDEQYF. In DNA, the CDR3 is TGTGCCAGCTCCGAACTTTGGGACAGGGGCGACGAGCAGTACTTC.

This clonotype was seen only a few times. The chain is built from TRBV20-1 and TRBJ2-1; 13 positions agree with TRBD2. In germline, CDR1 is DFQATT, CDR2 SNEGSKA (reference sequence). V lost 5 bases to trimming and J lost 4 bases; unmatched junction nucleotides: 8. CDR3 length equals 16 residues. CDR3 sequence: CSALLAGGLIYNEQFF. CDR3 DNA: TGCAGTGCTTTACTAGCGGGGGGGCTAATTTACAATGAGCAGTTCTTC.

This clonotype appeared a few times. The V and J genes are TRBV20-1 and TRBJ2-3; perhaps TRBD1 as D (5 bases). With 5 bases removed from V and 6 bases from J, the gap between germline ends came to 9 bases. The CDR3 length is 11 residues. The germline V gene has CDR1 DFQATT and CDR2 SNEGSKA (reference sequence). Written as DNA, the CDR3 is TGCAGTGCTGCCAGGGTGGATACGCAGTATTTT. Its protein product is CSAARVDTQYF.

This clonotype was detected a few times. The V and J genes are TRBV15 and TRBJ2-5; no definite D call. In germline, CDR1 is LNHNV, CDR2 YYDKDF (reference sequence). Trimming cost V 1 base and J 1 base, with 13 bases left between them. CDR3 size: 16 residues. CDR3 nucleotides: TGTGCCACCAGCAGAGGAGACAACATTTTCCAAGAGACCCAGTACTTC. Its protein product is CATSRGDNIFQETQYF.

V and J are TRBV3-1 and TRBJ1-5; TRBD1 aligns across 8 bases. The CDR3 extends over 15 amino acids. Germline assignment: CDR1 LGHDT and CDR2 YNNKEL (reference sequence). Germline trimming cut 5 bases from V and 4 bases from J; bases unmatched to any gene: 7. CDR3 sequence reads: CASSFGTGRNQPQHF. The CDR3 DNA is TGTGCCAGCAGCTTCGGGACAGGTAGGAATCAGCCCCAGCATTTT. The whole variable domain, remainder taken from reference TRBV3-1 and TRBJ1-5, is DTAVSQTPKYLVTQMGNDKSIKCEQNLGHDTMYWYKQDSKKFLKIMFSYNNKELIINETVPNRFSPKSPDKAHLNLHINSLELGDSAVYFCASSFGTGRNQPQHFGDGTRLSIL.

This CDR3 reads CASCLEGAGGYTF. CDR3 DNA sequence: TGCGCCAGCTGCCTCGAGGGCGCGGGAGGCTACACCTTC. The chain combines TRBV5-1 with TRBJ1-2; D unclear. V was cut by 7 bases and J by 8 bases, with 18 bases left in between. The CDR3 consists of 13 residues. Germline loops: CDR1 SGHRS, CDR2 YFSETQ. The full variable domain, in which reference TRBV5-1 and TRBJ1-2 provide the parts outside the CDR3, is KAGVTQTPRYLIKTRGQQVTLSCSPISGHRSVSWYQQTPGQGLQFLFEYFSETQRNKGNFPGRFSGRQFSNSRSEMNVSTLELGDSALYLCASCLEGAGGYTFGSGTRLTVV.

This clonotype was detected a few times. The chain recombines TRBV7-9 with TRBJ2-5; D perhaps matches TRBD1 (6 bases). CDR3 length: 15 amino acids. Trimming pared 5 bases from V and 4 bases from J, leaving 17 bases between. The germline CDR1 and CDR2 sequences are SEHNR and FQNEAQ (reference sequence). CDR3 loop: CASSRTTGLGETQYF. Written as DNA, the CDR3 is TGTGCCAGCAGCCGAACCACAGGGTTGGGAGAGACCCAGTACTTC.

The CDR3 coding sequence is TGTGCCAGCAGCTCGACAGGGGTCAATGAGCAGTTCTTC. Encoded protein: CASSSTGVNEQFF. The chain couples TRBV7-6 to TRBJ2-1; 8 positions match TRBD1. V gave up 4 bases and J gave up 6 bases; unmatched junction bases: 2. CDR3 length: 13 residues. CDR1 is SGHVS and CDR2 is FNYEAQ in the germline V gene.

J is TRBJ2-7 and V is TRBV6-1; D possibly corresponds to TRBD1 (6 bases). This CDR3 spans 13 amino acids. Germline CDR1 and CDR2: MNHNS and SASEGT. Trimming removed 7 bases from V and 6 bases from J, with 16 bases in between. This chain's CDR3 is CASTQGGGGEQYF. DNA for the CDR3: TGTGCCAGCACTCAAGGGGGTGGAGGCGAGCAGTACTTC.

This clonotype showed up just a few times. The chain is built from TRBV5-1 and TRBJ2-2; the match to TRBD1 covers 7 bases. V lost 0 bases to trimming and J lost 4 bases; unmatched junction nucleotides: 6. Germline V gives CDR1 SGHRS, CDR2 YFSETQ. This CDR3 contains 16 residues. As DNA, the CDR3 is TGCGCCAGCAGCTTGGTAGTGGCAGGGGGCACCGGGGAGCTGTTTTTT. This translates into CASSLVVAGGTGELFF.

This clonotype was seen at least ten times. The junction shows a germline mismatch at one end, possibly a read error. The chain is built from TRBV12-3 or TRBV12-4 and TRBJ1-1; D is unresolved. The CDR3 sequence is 13 residues long. CDR3 residues: CASSLKGNTEAFF. The CDR3 DNA reads as TGCGCCAGCAGCTTGAAGGGTAACACTGAAGCTTTCTTT.

In its sample, this clonotype was seen a few times. J is TRBJ2-4 and V is TRBV11-2; D is unresolved. Per the germline V gene, CDR1 is SGHAT and CDR2 is FQNNGV. This CDR3 region has 15 residues. Trimming shortened V by 4 bases and J by 1 base, and 11 bases separated the two germline ends. In DNA, the CDR3 is TGTGCCAGCAGCTCCGAATTGGGGGCCAAAAACATTCAGTACTTC. This translates into CASSSELGAKNIQYF.

The CDR3 DNA sequence: TGCAGCGTGCAACTAGCGGGAGGGCCAAACGGGGAGCTGTTTTTT. Its translation is CSVQLAGGPNGELFF. This chain joins TRBV29-1 and TRBJ2-2; 13 bases fit TRBD2. CDR1 is SQVTM, CDR2 ANQGSEA, per germline. This CDR3 has 15 amino acids. Germline trimming cut 6 bases from V and 7 bases from J; bases unmatched to any gene: 8.